Listed below are T cell receptor beta chains from one sample, sequenced in a study of cytomegalovirus exposure and HLA in healthy donors. Produced via immunoSEQ multiplex PCR; TCRdb's table is partial and in-frame only. The table counts 60,000 to 70,000 clones; around 5% lies in the top ten. The sample comprised PBMCs. These receptors were obtained from a man in his thirties or forties in good health and CMV-seropositive. Both conserved end residues are part of each CDR3. A D gene is named only where the DNA matches it firmly.

.	TRBV7-8	TRBJ1-2	TGTGCCAGCAGCTTAGATCGCATGGGCAGGACAATTAACTATGGCTACACCTTC	CASSLDRMGRTINYGYTF
.	TRBV7-9	TRBJ1-6	TGTGCCAGCAGCTTCGACAGTGAACCCCTCCACTTT	CASSFDSEPLHF
TRBD2	TRBV5-4	TRBJ2-3	TGTGCCAGCAGCTCCCGGGGACTAGCGGGGGGAGATACGCAGTATTTT	CASSSRGLAGGDTQYF
.	TRBV6-1	TRBJ2-1	TGTGCCAGCAGTGAAGAAACAGGGACCTACAATGAGCAGTTCTTC	CASSEETGTYNEQFF
TRBD1	TRBV6-6	TRBJ1-2	TGTGCCAGCAGACCAGGACAGGCCGACTATGGCTACACCTTC	CASRPGQADYGYTF
TRBD2	TRBV27	TRBJ2-1	TGTGCCAGCAGTTTGGGACTAGCGGGGGCCTCCTACAATGAGCAGTTCTTC	CASSLGLAGASYNEQFF
TRBD1	TRBV2	TRBJ1-6	TGTGCCACCCAGGACAGGGGAGACTCACCCCTCCACTTT	CATQDRGDSPLHF
.	TRBV5-6	TRBJ1-1	TGTGCCAGCAGCGAAGCGGGGCGTCACACTGAAGCTTTCTTT	CASSEAGRHTEAFF
TRBD2	TRBV5-6	TRBJ2-7	TGTGCCAGCAGCCCGGTACCTAGCGGGGGGACCTACGAGCAGTACTTC	CASSPVPSGGTYEQYF
TRBD1	TRBV18	TRBJ1-1	TGTGCCAGCTCACGGGACAGGAACACTGAAGCTTTCTTT	CASSRDRNTEAFF
.	TRBV4-2	TRBJ2-7	TGTGCCAGCAGCCATGCCCTAGCGGACAGCTCCTACGAGCAGTACTTC	CASSHALADSSYEQYF
TRBD1	TRBV19	TRBJ2-1	TGTGCCAGCAGAATAATCGGGACAGGCATTGCAAATGAGCAGTTCTTC	CASRIIGTGIANEQFF
TRBD1	TRBV4-1	TRBJ2-1	TGCGCCAGCAGCCCCAGGACAGGGGATATTTTCGATGAGCAGTTCTTC	CASSPRTGDIFDEQFF
.	TRBV5-4	TRBJ2-1	TGTGCCAGCAGCTGGGGTAGCGGCAATGAGCAGTTCTTC	CASSWGSGNEQFF
.	TRBV9	TRBJ1-1	TGTGCCAGCAGCTTTAGAGGCGGGACTGAAGCTTTCTTT	CASSFRGGTEAFF
.	TRBV9	TRBJ1-1	TGTGCCAGCAGCGGCCCTACAGGGTCGGCCACTGAAGCTTTCTTT	CASSGPTGSATEAFF
.	TRBV2	TRBJ2-5	TGTGCCAGGGGGCCCGGTGGAGAGACCCAGTACTTC	CARGPGGETQYF
.	TRBV30	TRBJ1-1	TGTGCCTGGAGTGTTCAAGGGGACACTGAAGCTTTCTTT	CAWSVQGDTEAFF
TRBD1	TRBV4-1	TRBJ2-7	TGCGCCAGCAGCCCCAGGGACAGGGGCTCCTACGAGCAGTACTTC	CASSPRDRGSYEQYF
.	TRBV4-1	TRBJ2-7	TGCGCCAGCAGCCAAGATGCCATTGCTAACGAGCAGTACTTC	CASSQDAIANEQYF
TRBD2	TRBV6-5	TRBJ2-7	TGTGCCAGCAGTTACTCCGGGGGGGACTTTGCCTACGAGCAGTACTTC	CASSYSGGDFAYEQYF
.	TRBV4-1	TRBJ2-7	TGCGCCAGCAGCCAAGCAGGGGGGCTTCCTTACGAGCAGTACTTC	CASSQAGGLPYEQYF
TRBD2	TRBV7-9	TRBJ2-3	TGTGCCAGCAGTAATCTAGCGGGGGGCACAGATACGCAGTATTTT	CASSNLAGGTDTQYF
TRBD1	TRBV4-2	TRBJ1-1	TGTGCCAGCAGCCGGGGACAGGGGGTCACTGAAGCTTTCTTT	CASSRGQGVTEAFF
TRBD1	TRBV7-9	TRBJ2-6	TGTGCCAGCAGCACACGAACAGGGGGCGCTTCTGGGGCCAACGTCCTGACTTTC	CASSTRTGGASGANVLTF
.	TRBV9	TRBJ2-2	TGTGCCAGCAGCGTAACTTCAGACGGAGGGACCGGGGAGCTGTTTTTT	CASSVTSDGGTGELFF
.	TRBV6-1	TRBJ2-3	TGTGCCACCCTGTCCTGGACTGGAAGCACAGATACGCAGTATTTT	CATLSWTGSTDTQYF
.	TRBV20-1	TRBJ2-1	TGCAGTGCGCCAGGGGGGCATGAGCAGTTCTTC	CSAPGGHEQFF
.	TRBV7-2	TRBJ2-1	TGTGCCAGCAGTTTGACTAGTATGAAAAGCTCCTACAATGAGCAGTTCTTC	CASSLTSMKSSYNEQFF
.	TRBV30	TRBJ1-2	TGTGCCTGGAGTTACGGGAGCTATGGCTACACCTTC	CAWSYGSYGYTF
.	TRBV6-5	TRBJ2-3	TGTGCCAGCAGTTACTCGAGTAGCACAGATACGCAGTATTTT	CASSYSSSTDTQYF
TRBD1	TRBV25-1	TRBJ1-2	TGTGCCAGCAGTGGACAGGGGGCGCGTTATGGCTACACCTTC	CASSGQGARYGYTF
.	TRBV27	TRBJ2-6	TGTGCCAGCAGGAGATACAGCTCTGGGGCCAACGTCCTGACTTTC	CASRRYSSGANVLTF
TRBD1	TRBV2	TRBJ1-2	TGTGCCAGCAGACACAGGGGAGCTGGCTACACCTTC	CASRHRGAGYTF
.	TRBV5-1	TRBJ1-2	TGCGCCAGCAGCTTGGCCGCAGGTAGTCCCTATGGCTACACCTTC	CASSLAAGSPYGYTF
.	TRBV7-8	TRBJ1-2	TGTGCCAGCAGCTTAGCGAGATCACAGCCTGGCTACACCTTC	CASSLARSQPGYTF